The subject of this entry is one T cell receptor beta chain. The V gene end was trimmed by 6 bases and the J gene end by 4 bases; junction bases not matched to a gene: 10. In germline, CDR1 is SGHRS, CDR2 YFSETQ. This CDR3 is 15 amino acids long. This sample was included in a study of T-cell reconstitution after alpha-beta-depleted transplantation in children. Unique molecular identifiers were incorporated during preparation of the TCRbeta library. From the PCR reads, TCRdb called clonotypes with MiXCR, one entry per CDR3 protein. The profile shows 550,000 to 600,000 distinct CDR3 sequences, 23% of them singletons.

Material: PBMCs, mostly from graft donor cells, obtained 360 days after TCRalphabeta/CD19-depleted stem cell transplant. This sequence was found in a boy under two years old who had a stem cell transplant for acute myeloid leukemia, so the T cells may come from the graft donor. The chain employs TRBV5-1 and TRBJ1-2; the match to TRBD1 covers 9 bases. CDR3 sequence reads: CASMEGTGLFYGYTF. CDR3 sequence (DNA): TGCGCCAGCATGGAGGGGACAGGGCTTTTCTATGGCTACACCTTC.